Reported below is one T cell receptor beta chain. The sample is drawn from a study of T cell changes during pregnancy in multiple sclerosis. Clones were sequenced by immunoSEQ multiplex PCR, and TCRdb holds only the in-frame ones, with some missing. In the table there are fewer than 65,000 clones, approximately 91% of which are singletons. In germline, CDR1 is SNHLY, CDR2 FYNNEI. The V and J ends lost 0 bases and 8 bases respectively, with 16 bases between them. The CDR3 spans 15 residues. The V and J genes are TRBV2 and TRBJ1-2; TRBD1 is a possible D gene (6 bases). This TCR derives from a female donor with multiple sclerosis, enrolled in a pregnancy study. Material: CD8+ T cells from peripheral blood mononuclear cells, obtained after pregnancy. DNA of the CDR3: TGTGCCAGCAGTGAAGCTCGGGGGGGCGGACTCGGCTACACCTTC. This gives the protein CASSEARGGGLGYTF.